The 19 T cell receptor beta chains below were found in one sample sequenced in a study of vaccination and CD4 T cells after COVID-19. The sample's treatment: approximately nine-day PBMC culture with coronavirus spike peptide pools or control peptides (ViraFEST assay). With the Oncomine TCR Beta short-read assay, DNA from cultured CD4+ T cells was sequenced. Each CDR3 protein is one row after TCRdb ran MiXCR on the PCR reads. The sample has almost 15,000 distinct CDR3 sequences; under 85% are singletons. For these TCRs, the target antigens are not known. Sample: CD4+ T cells from blood, cultured in vitro. The receptors were gathered from a human donor who had recovered from COVID-19.

A note on this clonotype: One end of the junction fails to match germline, which may point to a read error. The chain joins TRBV7-2 to TRBJ2-3; 10 nucleotides agree with TRBD2. The CDR3 sequence is 17 residues long. Germline V gene data show CDR1 as SGHTA and CDR2 as FQGNSA. The CDR3: CAGSLVRLAGVADTQYF. The CDR3 DNA follows: TGTGCCGGCAGCTTAGTTAGGCTAGCGGGAGTAGCAGATACGCAGTATTTT.

V and J are TRBV7-2 and TRBJ2-1; tentatively, D is TRBD1 (6 bases). The ends were cut back, 3 bases at V and 1 base at J, with 10 bases in the middle. Germline CDR1 is SGHTA and CDR2 is FQGNSA. The CDR3 contains 15 residues. The CDR3 DNA is TGTGCCAGCAGCTTTATCAGGGGATCCTACAATGAGCAGTTCTTC. It yields the protein CASSFIRGSYNEQFF.

This chain uses TRBV7-2 with TRBJ1-5; D gene unclear. Deletions cut 1 base from V and 7 bases from J, with 8 bases between. Germline V gene data show CDR1 as SGHTA and CDR2 as FQGNSA. This CDR3 spans 13 amino acids. This CDR3 reads CASSLDLHQPQHF. Here the CDR3 DNA reads TGTGCCAGCAGCTTAGACCTACACCAGCCCCAGCATTTT.

The chain uses TRBV14 and TRBJ1-2; the match to TRBD1 covers 8 bases. The germline V gene encodes CDR1 SGHDN and CDR2 FVKESK. The CDR3 runs to 17 residues. V was clipped by 0 bases and J by 8 bases; unmatched bases: 14. The CDR3 sequence: CASSQDLRTGRVEGYTF. The DNA of the CDR3 is TGTGCCAGCAGCCAAGATCTTCGGACAGGGAGGGTGGAAGGCTACACCTTC.

J is TRBJ2-7 and V is TRBV3-1; TRBD1 or TRBD2 may be the D gene (6 bases each). From germline, CDR1 is LGHDT and CDR2 YNNKEL (reference sequence). The CDR3 totals 14 residues. Trimming took 0 bases from V and 3 from J, leaving 9 bases between them. Here the CDR3 DNA reads TGTGCCAGCAGCCAAGAAGGAGGGGGCTACGAGCAGTACTTC. It encodes CASSQEGGGYEQYF.

This clonotype has only a few counts. V is TRBV7-2 and J is TRBJ2-4, with no clear D. There are 11 residues in the CDR3. The V gene's germline CDR1 is SGHTA and CDR2 FQGNSA. The ends were cut back, 3 bases at V and 7 bases at J, with 4 bases in the middle. The CDR3 coding sequence is TGTGCCAGCAGCTTGTTGAACATTCAGTACTTC. Amino acids: CASSLLNIQYF.

This chain's CDR3 is CASGTGVSGNQPQHF. For the CDR3, the DNA is TGTGCCAGCGGGACAGGGGTTTCAGGCAATCAGCCCCAGCATTTT. The V gene is TRBV6-2 or TRBV6-3, the J gene TRBJ1-5, with 10 bases that match TRBD1. The CDR3 is made up of 15 amino acids. With 8 bases clipped from V and 2 bases from J, the junction kept 6 bases outside the gene matches. Germline CDR1 and CDR2: MNHEY and SVGEGT.

The rearrangement uses TRBV27 and TRBJ1-6; 7 nucleotides agree with TRBD1. The junction had 9 bases not matched to a gene; V was cut back by 7 bases and J by 0 bases. Germline assignment: CDR1 MNHEY and CDR2 SMNVEV (reference sequence). This CDR3 has 17 amino acids. The CDR3 DNA is TGTGCCAGCACAAAAGCGTCAGGGGGCTCCTATAATTCACCCCTCCACTTT. This sequence encodes CASTKASGGSYNSPLHF.

This clonotype was seen only a few times. The chain has TRBV7-2 and TRBJ2-7; 11 nucleotides line up with TRBD2. Germline V gene lookup returns CDR1 SGHTA and CDR2 FQGNSA. The CDR3 covers 15 residues. With V trimmed by 5 bases and J by 2 bases, 5 bases remained unmatched. The DNA for the CDR3 is TGTGCCAGCAGCCGGGGGACTAGCGGTCCCTACGAGCAGTACTTC. Protein: CASSRGTSGPYEQYF.

The V gene is TRBV6-1, the J gene TRBJ1-6; D possibly corresponds to TRBD1 (6 bases). The CDR3 covers 14 residues. Deletions cut 6 bases from V and 5 bases from J, with 11 bases between. Germline CDR1 is MNHNS and CDR2 is SASEGT. The CDR3 region is CASSLQGDNSPLHF. The CDR3 region has the DNA TGTGCCAGCAGCCTACAGGGTGATAATTCACCCCTCCACTTT.

This chain connects TRBV19 to TRBJ2-5, with 8 positions matching TRBD2. The ends lost 3 bases at V and 1 base at J; junction bases unmatched: 10. The CDR3 length is 17 residues. The germline gives CDR1 LNHDA, CDR2 SQIVND (reference sequence). The CDR3 sequence is CASSMMTSALRQETQYF. As DNA, the CDR3 is TGTGCCAGTAGTATGATGACTAGCGCCCTACGCCAAGAGACCCAGTACTTC.

The gene calls are TRBV20-1 and TRBJ2-5; D not resolved. Trimming pared 3 bases from V and 4 bases from J, leaving 6 bases between. This CDR3 contains 11 residues. Germline loops: CDR1 DFQATT, CDR2 SNEGSKA (reference sequence). This CDR3 reads CSASKGETQYF. DNA of the CDR3: TGCAGTGCTAGTAAGGGAGAGACCCAGTACTTC.

The gene calls are TRBV20-1 and TRBJ1-2, with 8 nucleotides matching TRBD1. With V trimmed by 5 bases and J by 6 bases, 5 bases remained unmatched. The CDR3 extends over 12 amino acids. CDR1 is DFQATT and CDR2 is SNEGSKA in the germline V gene (reference sequence). The CDR3 sequence is CSAPDRADGYTF. Here the CDR3 DNA reads TGCAGTGCTCCGGACAGGGCGGATGGCTACACCTTC.

V is TRBV24-1 and J is TRBJ1-2; tentative D call: TRBD1 (6 bases). V was clipped by 4 bases and J by 4 bases, with 15 bases between them. This CDR3 spans 15 amino acids. Germline CDR1 KGHDR, CDR2 SFDVKD. The CDR3 region has the DNA TGTGCCACCAGTGACGGCCCTCGGACAGCCTATGGCTACACCTTC. Translating gives CATSDGPRTAYGYTF.

This clonotype was recorded once. This chain links TRBV30 with TRBJ1-1, with D possibly matching TRBD1 (5 bases). The V end was cut by 5 bases, the J end by 5 bases, with 15 bases between. Germline CDR1 is GTSNPN and CDR2 is SVGIG (reference sequence). The CDR3 contains 13 residues. The CDR3: CAWYRFRGTEAFF. The CDR3 DNA reads as TGTGCCTGGTACCGGTTCCGGGGGACTGAAGCTTTCTTT. Complete variable domain (other parts from reference TRBV30 and TRBJ1-1): SQTIHQWPATLVQPVGSPLSLECTVEGTSNPNLYWYRQAAGRGLQLLFYSVGIGQISSEVPQNLSASRPQDRQFILSSKKLLLSDSGFYLCAWYRFRGTEAFFGQGTRLTVV.

This clonotype was counted a single time. V usage is TRBV20-1 and J usage is TRBJ2-7; D is perhaps TRBD2 (6 bases). The germline V gene encodes CDR1 DFQATT and CDR2 SNEGSKA (reference sequence). The CDR3 is 14 amino acids. V gave up 1 base and J gave up 7 bases, with 17 bases separating them. CDR3 nucleotide sequence: TGCAGTGCTAGAGCTCGGGAGAGGGACTGGGAGCAGTACTTC. This codes for CSARARERDWEQYF.

This clonotype was seen a single time. The chain recombines TRBV6-4 with TRBJ1-2; 9 bases are shared with TRBD1. The CDR3 extends over 14 amino acids. Trimming took 4 bases from V and 4 from J; bases not matched to a gene: 4. CDR1 MRHNA and CDR2 SNTAGT come from the germline V gene. In DNA form, the CDR3 reads TGTGCCAGCAGTGGGGGACAGGGAGTCTATGGCTACACCTTC. Residues: CASSGGQGVYGYTF.

V gene TRBV6-1 combines with J gene TRBJ1-6; D possibly corresponds to TRBD1 (5 bases). The CDR3 has 14 amino acids. V was clipped by 8 bases and J by 6 bases, with 14 bases between them. The germline V gene encodes CDR1 MNHNS and CDR2 SASEGT. CDR3 nucleotides: TGTGCCAGCGGTGTGGGGCAGGTTAATTCACCCCTCCACTTT. Protein: CASGVGQVNSPLHF.

V gene TRBV7-2 combines with J gene TRBJ1-5, with 9 bases matching TRBD1. This CDR3 comprises 15 residues. J was trimmed by 4 bases and V by 5 bases; bases with no gene match: 6. Germline assignment: CDR1 SGHTA and CDR2 FQGNSA. DNA of the CDR3: TGTGCCAGCAGCCCACGACAGGGGGTGAATCAGCCCCAGCATTTT. It translates to CASSPRQGVNQPQHF.